This passage covers 25 T cell receptor beta chains from one sample sequenced in a study of blood T cell repertoires in COVID-19. Here immunoSEQ multiplex PCR was the method, and the copy in TCRdb shows in-frame clones only, minus some. This table holds a few hundred thousand clones, roughly nine tenths found once. The sequencing input was peripheral blood. These receptor sequences come from a woman aged 45-60 years with acute or convalescent COVID-19.

This chain joins TRBV12-5 and TRBJ1-2; D uncertain. Looked up from germline, CDR1 is LGHNT and CDR2 is FRNRAP. This CDR3 contains 15 residues. V was clipped by 0 bases and J by 7 bases, with 15 bases between them. CDR3 protein: CASGLVRRERGGYTF. The CDR3 DNA is TGTGCTAGTGGTTTGGTACGTAGGGAGAGAGGTGGCTACACCTTC.

V and J are TRBV2 and TRBJ2-7, with 8 bases aligning to TRBD2. The CDR3 runs 15 residues. Germline V gives CDR1 SNHLY, CDR2 FYNNEI. Trimming removed 2 bases from V and 7 bases from J; junction bases left unmatched: 10. CDR3 in DNA: TGTGCCAGCAGTGAACTGGGCGGGGGGTATGGTGAGCAGTACTTC. Its protein product is CASSELGGGYGEQYF.

V is TRBV18 and J is TRBJ1-3; no clear D gene. The CDR3 is 16 amino acids. The V gene lost 6 bases and the J gene lost 0 bases, with 15 bases spanning the gap. Germline V gene lookup returns CDR1 KGHSH and CDR2 LQKENI. The CDR3 region has the DNA TGTGCCAGCTCCCCAGGAGGACGGTACTCTGGAAACACCATATATTTT. This translates into CASSPGGRYSGNTIYF. Complete variable domain (other parts from reference TRBV18 and TRBJ1-3): NAGVMQNPRHLVRRRGQEARLRCSPMKGHSHVYWYRQLPEEGLKFMVYLQKENIIDESGMPKERFSAEFPKEGPSILRIQQVVRGDSAAYFCASSPGGRYSGNTIYFGEGSWLTVV.

The chain links TRBV11-3 to TRBJ2-6; unclear D gene. Trimming stripped 1 base from V and 2 bases from J, with 9 bases between. The CDR3 has 16 amino acids. CDR1 and CDR2 (germline): SGHNT, YENEEA. CDR3 coding DNA: TGTGCCAGCAGCTTAGGCAGAGGAACTGGGGCCAACGTCCTGACTTTC. Protein: CASSLGRGTGANVLTF. The entire variable domain, with the rest obtained from reference TRBV11-3 and TRBJ2-6, is as follows: EAGVVQSPRYKIIEKKQPVAFWCNPISGHNTLYWYLQNLGQGPELLIRYENEEAVDDSQLPKDRFSAERLKGVDSTLKIQPAELGDSAVYLCASSLGRGTGANVLTFGAGSRLTVL.

The chain recombines TRBV5-6 with TRBJ1-5; a weak D match, TRBD1 (5 bases). The V end was cut by 4 bases, the J end by 1 base, with 12 bases between. The V gene's germline CDR1 is SGHDT and CDR2 YYEEEE. CDR3 length: 15 amino acids. CDR3 sequence: CASSRIDRSNQPQHF. CDR3 coding DNA: TGTGCCAGCAGCCGTATCGACAGAAGCAATCAGCCCCAGCATTTT. Combining the CDR3 with reference TRBV5-6 and TRBJ1-5 gives the whole variable domain DAGVTQSPTHLIKTRGQQVTLRCSPKSGHDTVSWYQQALGQGPQFIFQYYEEEERQRGNFPDRFSGHQFPNYSSELNVNALLLGDSALYLCASSRIDRSNQPQHFGDGTRLSIL.

The chain uses TRBV5-1 and TRBJ2-7; D may be TRBD2 (6 bases). This CDR3 has 12 amino acids. Trimming removed 4 bases from V and 12 bases from J, with 17 bases in between. Per the germline V gene, CDR1 is SGHRS and CDR2 is YFSETQ. The CDR3: CASSPEGTGPYF. In DNA, the CDR3 is TGCGCCAGCAGCCCGGAGGGGACCGGTCCGTACTTC.

The chain links TRBV2 to TRBJ2-7, with TRBD1 matching over 11 bases. Germline V gene sequence: CDR1 SNHLY, CDR2 FYNNEI. This CDR3 is built from 14 residues. The V gene end was trimmed by 5 bases and the J gene end by 7 bases; junction bases not matched to a gene: 7. CDR3 sequence (DNA): TGTGCCAGCAGTTATGGACAGGGGGCGGGAGAGCAGTACTTC. Its protein is CASSYGQGAGEQYF.

V is TRBV18 and J is TRBJ1-2; D gene ambiguous. CDR3 length: 15 amino acids. Germline V gene data show CDR1 as KGHSH and CDR2 as LQKENI. V lost 5 bases and J lost 8, with 21 bases in between. For the CDR3, the DNA is TGTGCCAGCTCAGCCACCAAGGATCAGGCATGGGGCTACACCTTC. This codes for CASSATKDQAWGYTF.

The CDR3 here is CASSQDRRITDTQYF. CDR3 sequence (DNA): TGCGCCAGCAGCCAAGATAGGAGGATTACAGATACGCAGTATTTT. The J gene is TRBJ2-3, the V gene TRBV4-3, with D possibly being TRBD2 (5 bases). V was pared by 0 bases and J by 3 bases, with 10 bases between. Germline V gene lookup returns CDR1 LGHNA and CDR2 YSLEER. There are 15 residues in the CDR3.

This chain links TRBV7-9 with TRBJ1-1; 7 bases map to TRBD1. This CDR3 contains 14 residues. The trim removed 3 bases at V and 4 bases at J, leaving 5 bases unmatched. Germline V lookup: CDR1 SEHNR, CDR2 FQNEAQ (reference sequence). The DNA of the CDR3 is TGTGCCAGCAGCTTGGAGGGGGCGCCCACTGAAGCTTTCTTT. It translates to CASSLEGAPTEAFF.

The V gene is TRBV5-1, the J gene TRBJ1-2, with 8 bases aligning to TRBD1. Per germline, CDR1 SGHRS and CDR2 YFSETQ. The CDR3 loop spans 14 amino acids. The V gene end was trimmed by 4 bases and the J gene end by 7 bases; junction bases not matched to a gene: 9. The CDR3 coding sequence is TGCGCCAGCAGCCCGCCTTTACAGGGGGTTGGCTACACCTTC. Protein sequence: CASSPPLQGVGYTF. Drawing the rest from reference TRBV5-1 and TRBJ1-2, the complete variable domain is KAGVTQTPRYLIKTRGQQVTLSCSPISGHRSVSWYQQTPGQGLQFLFEYFSETQRNKGNFPGRFSGRQFSNSRSEMNVSTLELGDSALYLCASSPPLQGVGYTFGSGTRLTVV.

This chain uses TRBV19 with TRBJ2-1; TRBD2 matches 8 bases. Per germline, CDR1 LNHDA and CDR2 SQIVND (reference sequence). V was clipped by 0 bases and J by 6 bases; unmatched bases: 16. The CDR3 totals 19 residues. CDR3 sequence: CASSIDGGFYSGNGNEQFF. CDR3 coding DNA: TGTGCCAGTAGTATAGATGGGGGATTCTATAGCGGGAATGGCAATGAGCAGTTCTTC.

This chain links TRBV4-1 with TRBJ2-3; 9 bases are a match to TRBD2. Germline values: CDR1 MGHRA, CDR2 YSYEKL. Trimming at V came to 2 bases and at J to 0 bases, leaving 6 bases not matched to a gene. CDR3 length: 17 residues. The CDR3 DNA is TGCGCCAGCAGCCAAAAAAGTAGCGGGAGAAGCACAGATACGCAGTATTTT. It yields the protein CASSQKSSGRSTDTQYF.

The rearrangement uses TRBV19 and TRBJ2-1, with D perhaps TRBD1 (5 bases). The CDR3 has 15 amino acids. V shed 3 bases and J shed 0 bases, with 9 bases lying between them. Germline CDR1 and CDR2: LNHDA and SQIVND (reference sequence). The DNA of the CDR3 is TGTGCCAGTAGTATCGGACATCTCTCCTACAATGAGCAGTTCTTC. As protein: CASSIGHLSYNEQFF. Together with reference TRBV19 and TRBJ2-1, the CDR3 gives the full variable domain: DGGITQSPKYLFRKEGQNVTLSCEQNLNHDAMYWYRQDPGQGLRLIYYSQIVNDFQKGDIAEGYSVSREKKESFPLTVTSAQKNPTAFYLCASSIGHLSYNEQFFGPGTRLTVL.

The V gene is TRBV10-3, the J gene TRBJ2-2; D is unresolved. The CDR3 contains 11 residues. The germline V gene encodes CDR1 ENHRY and CDR2 SYGVKD. V was shortened by 8 bases and J by 8 bases, with 9 bases between the two germline ends. In DNA form, the CDR3 reads TGTGCCATCTCAGTGTCTGGGGAGCTGTTTTTT. Translation gives CAISVSGELFF.

The J gene is TRBJ1-3, the V gene TRBV5-6; D remains unclear. The CDR3 consists of 15 residues. Germline V lookup: CDR1 SGHDT, CDR2 YYEEEE. Deletions cut 0 bases from V and 4 bases from J, with 11 bases between. The CDR3 DNA reads as TGTGCCAGCAGCTTGGCGACTGCGAGAGGAAACACCATATATTTT. Encoded protein: CASSLATARGNTIYF.

V gene TRBV7-8 combines with J gene TRBJ1-4; possible D gene TRBD1, 6 bases. The CDR3 spans 17 residues. CDR1 and CDR2 (germline): SGHVS, FQNEAQ. The germline V and J ends were trimmed by 3 bases and 8 bases, with 22 bases remaining between them. The CDR3 reads CASSFLAQGRSNEKLFF. As DNA, the CDR3 is TGTGCCAGCAGCTTCCTCGCACAGGGACGGAGTAACGAAAAACTGTTTTTT.

The CDR3 DNA sequence: TGCGCCAGCAGCCGCGGGGGCCCACAGTACTTC. This codes for CASSRGGPQYF. This sequence joins TRBV23-1 and TRBJ2-7; tentatively, D is TRBD2 (7 bases). TRBV23-1 is reported as an ORF; its role is uncertain. Trimming cost V 6 bases and J 10 bases, with 13 bases left between them. This CDR3 is built from 11 residues.

The CDR3 DNA reads TGTGCCAGCAGTCCTCGGACGGGGACTGAAGCTTTCTTT. Translating gives CASSPRTGTEAFF. This chain uses TRBV6-6 with TRBJ1-1; D call uncertain. Germline V CDR1 and CDR2: MNHNY, SVGAGI (reference sequence). V was trimmed by 5 bases and J by 5 bases, leaving 12 bases between them. The CDR3 contains 13 residues.

This clone was counted between two and nine times. The gene calls are TRBV3-1 (or the pseudogene TRBV3-2) and TRBJ2-3; maybe TRBD2 (6 bases). The CDR3 runs 16 residues. V lost 4 bases, J lost 2 bases, and 16 bases lay in between. Germline CDR1 reads LGHDT; CDR2 reads YNNKEL (reference sequence). The CDR3 reads CASSRGTSGLTDTQYF. CDR3 in DNA: TGTGCCAGCAGCCGTGGGACTTCAGGACTCACAGATACGCAGTATTTT.

This rearrangement joins TRBV19 to TRBJ1-2, with D possibly TRBD1 on 5 matching bases. The V end was cut by 6 bases, the J end by 2 bases, with 16 bases between. Germline CDR1 is LNHDA and CDR2 is SQIVND (reference sequence). This CDR3 is 15 amino acids long. The CDR3 reads CASRDTTGPNYGYTF. The CDR3 DNA follows: TGTGCCAGTAGGGACACCACGGGCCCAAACTATGGCTACACCTTC.

The V and J genes are TRBV10-2 and TRBJ1-4, with D unclear. V was shortened by 0 bases and J by 7 bases, with 9 bases between the two germline ends. The CDR3 has 14 residues. Germline CDR1 WSHSY, CDR2 SAAADI. The DNA of the CDR3 is TGCGCCAGCAGTGAGTCGCTAGGAGGTGAAAAACTGTTTTTT. Translating gives CASSESLGGEKLFF.

The genes are TRBV5-1 and TRBJ2-1, with 9 bases matching TRBD2. Germline V CDR1 and CDR2: SGHRS, YFSETQ. The CDR3 has 15 amino acids. Trimming removed 2 bases from V and 6 bases from J; junction bases left unmatched: 6. DNA of the CDR3: TGCGCCAGCAGCTTCATGGCGGGAGGGGGCAATGAGCAGTTCTTC. Its protein is CASSFMAGGGNEQFF. Filled out from reference TRBV5-1 and TRBJ2-1, the complete variable domain reads KAGVTQTPRYLIKTRGQQVTLSCSPISGHRSVSWYQQTPGQGLQFLFEYFSETQRNKGNFPGRFSGRQFSNSRSEMNVSTLELGDSALYLCASSFMAGGGNEQFFGPGTRLTVL.

This clone was picked up a small number of times. CDR3 loop: CASSPTGFGEKLFF. CDR3 DNA: TGTGCCAGCTCACCGACAGGGTTTGGAGAAAAACTGTTTTTT. The chain joins TRBV18 to TRBJ1-4; 7 bases match TRBD1. V gave up 3 bases and J gave up 8 bases; unmatched junction bases: 6. This CDR3 spans 14 amino acids. CDR1 is KGHSH, CDR2 LQKENI, per germline.

The J gene is TRBJ2-3, the V gene TRBV15; 8 nucleotides line up with TRBD2. This CDR3 has 16 amino acids. With V trimmed by 0 bases and J by 6 bases, 8 bases remained unmatched. From germline, CDR1 is LNHNV and CDR2 YYDKDF (reference sequence). CDR3 protein: CATSRETGLEGDTQYF. In nucleotides, the CDR3 is TGTGCCACCAGCAGAGAGACGGGACTAGAGGGGGATACGCAGTATTTT. The variable domain in full, with the rest retrieved from reference TRBV15 and TRBJ2-3, is DAMVIQNPRYQVTQFGKPVTLSCSQTLNHNVMYWYQQKSSQAPKLLFHYYDKDFNNEADTPDNFQSRRPNTSFCFLDIRSPGLGDTAMYLCATSRETGLEGDTQYFGPGTRLTVL.